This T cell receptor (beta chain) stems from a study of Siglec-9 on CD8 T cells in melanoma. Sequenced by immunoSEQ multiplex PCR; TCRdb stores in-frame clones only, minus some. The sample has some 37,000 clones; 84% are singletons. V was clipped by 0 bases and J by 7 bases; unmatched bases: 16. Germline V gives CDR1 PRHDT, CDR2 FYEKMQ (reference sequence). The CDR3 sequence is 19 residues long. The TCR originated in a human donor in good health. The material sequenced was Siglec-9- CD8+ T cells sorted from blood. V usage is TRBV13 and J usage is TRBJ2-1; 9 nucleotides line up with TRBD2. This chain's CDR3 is CASSLGARVSGSRDNEQFF. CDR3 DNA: TGTGCCAGCAGCTTAGGAGCGCGGGTTAGCGGGAGTCGAGATAATGAGCAGTTCTTC.